The 18 T cell receptor beta chains reported below all come from one sample, sequenced in a study of a mutant IDH1 vaccine in newly diagnosed glioma. What these receptors recognize is not known. Time point reported: week 23, last vaccination. With topical imiquimod, each dose of the vaccine consisted of 300 ug of mutant IDH1 20-mer peptide. Some clones are missing from TCRdb's copy, which holds only in-frame ones; the method was immunoSEQ multiplex PCR. The profile shows around 56,000 clones, 80% to 85% of them singletons. Here the sequenced sample was PBMCs, taken from a glioma patient whose treatment included an IDH1 peptide vaccine. Source of these receptors: a woman aged 40 to 55 with glioma. Some clones in this sample may be carry-over from other donors' samples.

Only a few counts were recorded for this clone. The rearrangement links TRBV12-5 to TRBJ1-1; D gene uncertain. V lost 5 bases and J lost 1, with 5 bases in between. Germline CDR1 and CDR2: LGHNT and FRNRAP. This CDR3 has 12 residues. The CDR3 sequence is CASGGGNTEAFF. The CDR3 region has the DNA TGTGCTAGTGGTGGAGGGAACACTGAAGCTTTCTTT.

The gene calls are TRBV5-1 and TRBJ1-2, with D maybe TRBD1 (6 bases). The CDR3 extends over 15 amino acids. V was clipped by 0 bases and J by 4 bases, with 13 bases between them. Germline V gene sequence: CDR1 SGHRS, CDR2 YFSETQ. The CDR3 bases are TGCGCCAGCAGCTTGGTGGCGCAGGGGTGCTATGGCTACACCTTC. The encoded protein is CASSLVAQGCYGYTF.

The sample holds one count of this clone. The genes are TRBV5-1 and TRBJ2-3; 9 bases map to TRBD1. The CDR3 consists of 16 residues. Germline V lookup: CDR1 SGHRS, CDR2 YFSETQ. Losses at the gene ends were 0 bases for V and 3 bases for J; bases not matched to a gene: 5. CDR3 in DNA: TGCGCCAGCAGCTTGGGGGACAGGGAAGATACAGATACGCAGTATTTT. Its protein is CASSLGDREDTDTQYF.

The V gene is TRBV6-5, the J gene TRBJ1-5; TRBD1 aligns across 7 bases. Germline values: CDR1 MNHEY, CDR2 SVGAGI. There are 15 residues in the CDR3. Trimming cost V 9 bases and J 6 bases; bases outside gene matches: 14. CDR3 in amino acids: CASQGRGGMAQPQHF. In nucleotides, the CDR3 is TGTGCCAGTCAGGGGCGAGGGGGCATGGCTCAGCCCCAGCATTTT.

The gene calls are TRBV29-1 and TRBJ1-1; D not resolved. The V gene's germline CDR1 is SQVTM and CDR2 ANQGSEA. Trimming shortened V by 5 bases and J by 0 bases, and 7 bases separated the two germline ends. The CDR3 sequence is 12 residues long. CDR3 loop: CSVLIVNTEAFF. The CDR3 DNA follows: TGCAGCGTTTTAATAGTGAACACTGAAGCTTTCTTT.

The CDR3: CATEGGEQEQFF. CDR3 nucleotides: TGTGCCACCGAGGGGGGGGAACAGGAGCAGTTCTTC. This chain links TRBV2 with TRBJ2-1; D might be TRBD2 (7 bases). Germline loops: CDR1 SNHLY, CDR2 FYNNEI. V was pared by 10 bases and J by 10 bases, with 17 bases between. The CDR3 extends over 12 amino acids.

The rearrangement uses TRBV5-1 and TRBJ2-3; 9 nucleotides agree with TRBD2. V lost 3 bases to trimming and J lost 4 bases; unmatched junction nucleotides: 12. CDR3 length: 17 amino acids. Germline V lookup: CDR1 SGHRS, CDR2 YFSETQ. Here the CDR3 DNA reads TGCGCCAGCAGCTCACCGGGACTAGCTGGAATCGCAGATACGCAGTATTTT. Its protein product is CASSSPGLAGIADTQYF.

V is TRBV30 and J is TRBJ2-3; possibly TRBD1 for D (5 bases). Trimming shortened V by 0 bases and J by 2 bases, and 12 bases separated the two germline ends. Germline V CDR1 and CDR2: GTSNPN, SVGIG (reference sequence). The CDR3 spans 15 residues. CDR3 amino acids: CAWSVQAGLTDTQYF. The CDR3 DNA reads TGTGCCTGGAGTGTACAGGCAGGGCTCACAGATACGCAGTATTTT.

This chain connects TRBV19 to TRBJ1-5; no clear D gene. Trimming removed 6 bases from V and 5 bases from J, with 14 bases in between. Germline V gene lookup returns CDR1 LNHDA and CDR2 SQIVND (reference sequence). This CDR3 contains 14 residues. CDR3 sequence: CASRDSDGYQPQHF. CDR3 bases: TGTGCCAGTAGAGATTCGGACGGATATCAGCCCCAGCATTTT.

This rearrangement joins TRBV29-1 to TRBJ2-6; D tentatively fits TRBD1 or TRBD2 (6 bases each). Germline V lookup: CDR1 SQVTM, CDR2 ANQGSEA. V gave up 6 bases and J gave up 0 bases, with 9 bases separating them. The CDR3 extends over 14 amino acids. DNA of the CDR3: TGCAGCGTGGGGGGCTTCTCTGGGGCCAACGTCCTGACTTTC. It encodes CSVGGFSGANVLTF.

A few counts support this clone. The J gene is TRBJ2-1, the V gene TRBV18, with 13 nucleotides matching TRBD2. Germline values: CDR1 KGHSH, CDR2 LQKENI. This CDR3 has 15 residues. The V and J ends lost 3 bases and 9 bases, in that order; junction bases with no gene match: 5. CDR3 DNA sequence: TGTGCCAGCTCACCTACTAGCGGGGGGGCCGTTGAGCAGTTCTTC. This codes for CASSPTSGGAVEQFF. Using reference TRBV18 and TRBJ2-1 for the parts outside the CDR3, the full variable domain is NAGVMQNPRHLVRRRGQEARLRCSPMKGHSHVYWYRQLPEEGLKFMVYLQKENIIDESGMPKERFSAEFPKEGPSILRIQQVVRGDSAAYFCASSPTSGGAVEQFFGPGTRLTVL.

The V gene is TRBV18, the J gene TRBJ1-1, with D perhaps matching TRBD1 (5 bases). V gave up 3 bases and J gave up 7 bases, with 9 bases separating them. Germline values: CDR1 KGHSH, CDR2 LQKENI. The CDR3 covers 12 residues. The CDR3 DNA is TGTGCCAGCTCACCCAGGGCCCTTGAAGCTTTCTTT. It codes for CASSPRALEAFF.

This rearrangement joins TRBV29-1 to TRBJ2-7; D is uncertain. Germline V CDR1 and CDR2: SQVTM, ANQGSEA. V lost 1 base and J 7 bases, leaving 8 bases between the germline ends. CDR3 length: 11 amino acids. The CDR3 region has the DNA TGCAGCGTTGAAGGGCGTGGGGAGCAGTACTTC. Residues: CSVEGRGEQYF.

The chain employs TRBV5-1 and TRBJ1-1, with a possible D match to TRBD1 (5 bases). From germline, CDR1 is SGHRS and CDR2 YFSETQ. The CDR3 totals 14 residues. V gave up 3 bases and J gave up 3 bases, with 12 bases separating them. The CDR3 nucleotides are TGCGCCAGCAGCTCCGGACGGGGGGACACTGAAGCTTTCTTT. Translation: CASSSGRGDTEAFF.

The chain combines TRBV19 with TRBJ2-1, with D hard to call. V dropped 7 bases and J dropped 9 bases, with 7 bases sitting between them. The length of the CDR3 is 10 residues. Germline values: CDR1 LNHDA, CDR2 SQIVND (reference sequence). The CDR3 DNA is TGTGCCAGTATGGGGTCTGAGCAGTTCTTC. Its translation: CASMGSEQFF.

The chain couples TRBV6-6 to TRBJ1-2, with TRBD1 matching over 9 bases. V dropped 7 bases and J dropped 2; count of bases not matched to a gene: 5. The germline CDR1 and CDR2 sequences are MNHNY and SVGAGI (reference sequence). This CDR3 has 14 residues. The chain's CDR3 is CASTPDRGNYGYTF. The CDR3 DNA reads as TGTGCCAGCACCCCGGACAGGGGAAACTATGGCTACACCTTC.

The rearrangement links TRBV29-1 to TRBJ1-1; no definite D call. The CDR3 extends over 11 amino acids. V lost 3 bases and J 1 base, leaving 3 bases between the germline ends. Germline CDR1 reads SQVTM; CDR2 reads ANQGSEA. In DNA, the CDR3 is TGCAGCGTTGAGGCGAACACTGAAGCTTTCTTT. Amino acids: CSVEANTEAFF.

The rearrangement uses TRBV7-2 and TRBJ1-1; TRBD1 matches 8 bases. V gave up 5 bases and J gave up 0 bases; unmatched junction bases: 8. The CDR3 loop spans 16 amino acids. Germline assignment: CDR1 SGHTA and CDR2 FQGNSA. This CDR3 reads CASSHSRGLVNTEAFF. DNA for the CDR3: TGTGCCAGCAGCCACAGCAGGGGGCTAGTGAACACTGAAGCTTTCTTT.